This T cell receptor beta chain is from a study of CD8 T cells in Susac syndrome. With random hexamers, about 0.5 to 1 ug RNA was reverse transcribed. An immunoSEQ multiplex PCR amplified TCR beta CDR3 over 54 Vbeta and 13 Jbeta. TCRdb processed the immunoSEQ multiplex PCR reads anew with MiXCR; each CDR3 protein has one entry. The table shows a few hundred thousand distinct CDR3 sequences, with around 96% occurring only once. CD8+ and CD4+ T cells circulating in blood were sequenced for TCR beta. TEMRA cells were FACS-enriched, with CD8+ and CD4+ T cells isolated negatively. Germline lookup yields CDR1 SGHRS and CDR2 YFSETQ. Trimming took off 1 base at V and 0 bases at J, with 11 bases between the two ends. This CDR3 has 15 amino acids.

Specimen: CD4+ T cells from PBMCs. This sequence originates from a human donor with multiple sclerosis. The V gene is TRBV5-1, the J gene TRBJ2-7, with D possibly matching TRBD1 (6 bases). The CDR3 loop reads CASSLWADSSYEQYF. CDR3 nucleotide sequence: TGCGCCAGCAGCTTGTGGGCGGACAGCTCCTACGAGCAGTACTTC.